Presented here are 2 T cell receptor beta chains from one specimen sequenced in a study of vaccination and CD4 T cells after COVID-19. Sequencing of the DNA from cultured CD4+ T cells was carried out with the Oncomine TCR Beta short-read assay. TCRdb processed the PCR reads anew with MiXCR; each CDR3 protein has one entry. Of approximately 12,000 distinct CDR3 sequences listed, roughly 75% are singletons. The treatment denotes: approximately 9-day PBMC culture with coronavirus spike peptide pools or control peptides (ViraFEST assay). These TCRs are of unknown antigen specificity. Sequenced material: CD4+ T cells from blood, cultured in vitro. The receptors here all came from a human donor who had recovered from COVID-19.

The V call is TRBV15, the J call TRBJ2-7; TRBD2 aligns across 12 bases. The J segment lost 2 bases and the V segment lost 5 bases, leaving 1 base of the junction unmatched. Germline V lookup: CDR1 LNHNV, CDR2 YYDKDF (reference sequence). The CDR3 is 14 residues long. The CDR3 loop reads CATSRTSGAYEQYF. CDR3 nucleotides: TGTGCCACCAGCCGGACTAGCGGGGCCTACGAGCAGTACTTC.

Comments on this clonotype: A read error may produce the germline difference seen at one junction end. V is TRBV6-2 or TRBV6-3 and J is TRBJ2-4; no reliable D call. CDR1 is MNHEY and CDR2 is SVGEGT in the germline V gene. The CDR3 covers 14 residues. The CDR3 DNA sequence: TGTGCCAGCAGTTACACCGATATTAGCACGTTCAAGGACTTC. Translation gives CASSYTDISTFKDF.